This T cell receptor beta chain was captured in a study of CD8 T cells in ankylosing spondylitis. Findings and caveats of the study: Ankylosing spondylitis blood seemed to carry a telltale TCR beta motif made of under ten highly homologous variants. It was reported that disease-linked clones were significantly enriched in matched ankylosing spondylitis synovial fluid.

The CDR3 is made up of 14 amino acids. V was trimmed by 7 bases and J by 4 bases, leaving 11 bases between them. This clonotype was recorded many times. The antigen is unknown. MiXCR, run by TCRdb on the 5' RACE reads, gives a single entry per CDR3 protein. Of fewer than 650,000 distinct CDR3 sequences listed, about 13% are singletons. The V gene is TRBV12-3 or TRBV12-4, the J gene TRBJ1-6; D perhaps matches TRBD1 (5 bases). The TCR was taken from a male donor with ankylosing spondylitis. Sequenced sample: blood, either unsorted or a sorted T cell fraction (not recorded which). For the CDR3, the DNA is TGTGCCAGCACCCTGGGACGGTATAATTCACCCCTCCACTTT. This gives the protein CASTLGRYNSPLHF.